The present TCR beta chain was sequenced within a study of blood T cell repertoires in COVID-19. Across the study: The samples span acute and convalescent COVID-19 from the United States, Italy and Spain. In each case, the material was cDNA or gDNA derived from T cells, B-cell-depleted T cells, or PBMCs.

The V segment lost 6 bases and the J segment 4 bases; nucleotides outside the gene matches: 9. The CDR3 is 16 residues long. CDR1 is SEHNR, CDR2 FQNEAQ, per germline (reference sequence). Produced via immunoSEQ multiplex PCR; TCRdb's table is partial and in-frame only. In the table there are about 310,000 clones, 85% of which are singletons. Participants' reported clinical history set cohort assignment. Exposed study participants had met a COVID-19 case within 2 weeks before entry. The sample comprised PBMCs or T cells enriched from blood (not recorded which). The receptor was isolated from a woman in her 30s who had been exposed to COVID-19. The chain combines TRBV7-9 with TRBJ2-2; the match to TRBD2 covers 9 bases. The CDR3 coding sequence is TGTGCCAGCAGTTCTCCGACTAGCGGTCCCACCGGGGAGCTGTTTTTT. Protein: CASSSPTSGPTGELFF.